This TCR beta chain was sequenced in a study of blood T cell repertoires in COVID-19. About the research overall: Sites across the United States, Italy and Spain contributed samples from acute and convalescent COVID-19.

In its sample, this clone was seen a few times. Original data processing: Nucleated cell number was recorded as an estimate derived from reference gene primer amplification. Measured with immunoSEQ multiplex PCR; TCRdb has only the in-frame clones, and not every one. That table furnishes V, J and clone size, whereas the DNA furnished D and trimming. The repertoire has 250,000 to 300,000 clones, 70% to 90% of them found once; the top ten carry 11%. The V gene's germline CDR1 is LGHNT and CDR2 FRNRAP. The CDR3 runs 16 residues. V gave up 6 bases and J gave up 4 bases, with 19 bases separating them. The sequence came from a woman aged 65 to 85 with acute or convalescent COVID-19. Sequencing used peripheral blood. The rearrangement joins TRBV12-5 to TRBJ2-1; a possible D gene is TRBD2 (6 bases). The CDR3 region is CASGVNDGRGYNEQFF. CDR3 in DNA: TGTGCTAGTGGCGTAAACGACGGGCGGGGATACAATGAGCAGTTCTTC. Combining the CDR3 with reference TRBV12-5 and TRBJ2-1 gives the whole variable domain DARVTQTPRHKVTEMGQEVTMRCQPILGHNTVFWYRQTMMQGLELLAYFRNRAPLDDSGMPKDRFSAEMPDATLATLKIQPSEPRDSAVYFCASGVNDGRGYNEQFFGPGTRLTVL.